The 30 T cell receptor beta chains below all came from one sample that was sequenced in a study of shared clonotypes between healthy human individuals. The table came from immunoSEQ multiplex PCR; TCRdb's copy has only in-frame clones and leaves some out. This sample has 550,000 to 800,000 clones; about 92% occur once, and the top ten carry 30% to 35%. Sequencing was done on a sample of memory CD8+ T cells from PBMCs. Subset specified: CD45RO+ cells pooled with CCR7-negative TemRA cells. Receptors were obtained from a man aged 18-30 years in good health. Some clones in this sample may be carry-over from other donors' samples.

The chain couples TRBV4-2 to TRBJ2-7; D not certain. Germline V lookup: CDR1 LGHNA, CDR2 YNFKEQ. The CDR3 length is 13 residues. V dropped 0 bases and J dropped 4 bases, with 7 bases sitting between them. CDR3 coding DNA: TGTGCCAGCAGCCAAGATCTGGCATACGAGCAGTACTTC. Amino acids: CASSQDLAYEQYF.

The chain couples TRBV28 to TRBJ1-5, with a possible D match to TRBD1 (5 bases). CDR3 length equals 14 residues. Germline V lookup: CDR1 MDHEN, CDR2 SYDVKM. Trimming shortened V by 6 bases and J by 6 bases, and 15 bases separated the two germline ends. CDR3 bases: TGTGCCAGCAGGCATCGGGGGATAATTCAGCCCCAGCATTTT. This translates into CASRHRGIIQPQHF.

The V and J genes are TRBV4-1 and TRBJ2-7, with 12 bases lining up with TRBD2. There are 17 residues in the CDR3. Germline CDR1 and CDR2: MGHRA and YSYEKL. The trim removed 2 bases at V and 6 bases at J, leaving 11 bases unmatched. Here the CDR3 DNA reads TGCGCCAGCAGCCAACCGTCAACTAGCGGGAGGCCCTCCGAGCAGTACTTC. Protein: CASSQPSTSGRPSEQYF.

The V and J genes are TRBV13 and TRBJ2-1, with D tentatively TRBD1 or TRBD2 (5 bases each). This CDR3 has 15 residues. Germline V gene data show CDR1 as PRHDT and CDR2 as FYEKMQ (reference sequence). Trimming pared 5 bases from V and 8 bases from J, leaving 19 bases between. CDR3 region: CASSGPGTRPHEQFF. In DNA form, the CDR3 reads TGTGCCAGCAGCGGCCCCGGGACCCGACCGCATGAGCAGTTCTTC.

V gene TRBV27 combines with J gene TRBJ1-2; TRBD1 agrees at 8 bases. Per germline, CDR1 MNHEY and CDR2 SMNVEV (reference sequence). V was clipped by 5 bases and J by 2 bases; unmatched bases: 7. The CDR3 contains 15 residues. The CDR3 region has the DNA TGTGCCAGCAGTCCCAGACAGGGGTCGAACTATGGCTACACCTTC. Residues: CASSPRQGSNYGYTF.

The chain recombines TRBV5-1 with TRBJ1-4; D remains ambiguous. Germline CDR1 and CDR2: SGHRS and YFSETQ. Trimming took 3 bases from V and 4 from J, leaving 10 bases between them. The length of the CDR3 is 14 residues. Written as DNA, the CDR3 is TGCGCCAGCAGCTACGACGGAGTTAATGAAAAACTGTTTTTT. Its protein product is CASSYDGVNEKLFF.

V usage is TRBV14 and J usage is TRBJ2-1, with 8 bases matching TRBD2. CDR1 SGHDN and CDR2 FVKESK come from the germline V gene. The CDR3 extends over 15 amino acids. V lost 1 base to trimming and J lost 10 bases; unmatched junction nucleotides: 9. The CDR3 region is CASSQGASGYLEQFF. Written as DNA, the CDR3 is TGTGCCAGCAGCCAAGGCGCTAGCGGGTACTTAGAGCAGTTCTTC.

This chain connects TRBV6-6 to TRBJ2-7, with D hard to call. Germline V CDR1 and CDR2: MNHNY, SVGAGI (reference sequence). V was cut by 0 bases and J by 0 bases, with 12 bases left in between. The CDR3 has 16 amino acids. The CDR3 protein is CASSYSTARSSYEQYF. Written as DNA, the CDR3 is TGTGCCAGCAGTTACTCGACTGCCCGGAGCTCCTACGAGCAGTACTTC.

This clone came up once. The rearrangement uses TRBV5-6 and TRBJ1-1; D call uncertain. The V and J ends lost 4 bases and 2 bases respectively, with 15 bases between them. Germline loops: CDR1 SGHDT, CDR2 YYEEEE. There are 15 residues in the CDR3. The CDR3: CASSPRGFYNTEAFF. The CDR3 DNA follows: TGTGCCAGCAGCCCGAGAGGGTTTTATAACACTGAAGCTTTCTTT.

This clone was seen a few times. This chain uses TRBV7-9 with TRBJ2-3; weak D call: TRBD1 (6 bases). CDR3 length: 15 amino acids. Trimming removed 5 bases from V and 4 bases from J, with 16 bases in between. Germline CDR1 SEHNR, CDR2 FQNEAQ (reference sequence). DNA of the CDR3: TGTGCCAGCAGCCTGAGTCAGGGGCCGGCAGATACGCAGTATTTT. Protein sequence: CASSLSQGPADTQYF.

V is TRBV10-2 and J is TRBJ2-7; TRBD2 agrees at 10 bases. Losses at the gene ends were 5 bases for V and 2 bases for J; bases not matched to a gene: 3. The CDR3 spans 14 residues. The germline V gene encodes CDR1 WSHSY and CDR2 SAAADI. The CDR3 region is CASSLSGRPYEQYF. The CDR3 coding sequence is TGCGCCAGCAGTCTTAGCGGGAGGCCCTACGAGCAGTACTTC.

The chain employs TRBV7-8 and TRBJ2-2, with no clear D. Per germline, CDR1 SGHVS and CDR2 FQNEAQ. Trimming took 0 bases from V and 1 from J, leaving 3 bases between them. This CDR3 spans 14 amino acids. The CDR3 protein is CASSLAGNTGELFF. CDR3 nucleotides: TGTGCCAGCAGCTTAGCTGGGAACACCGGGGAGCTGTTTTTT.

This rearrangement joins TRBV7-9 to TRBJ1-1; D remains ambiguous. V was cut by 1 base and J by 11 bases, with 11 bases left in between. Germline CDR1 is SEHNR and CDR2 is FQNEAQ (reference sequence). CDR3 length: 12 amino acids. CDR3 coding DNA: TGTGCCAGCAGCTTAGGGGAGCCCGGGGCTTTCTTT. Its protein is CASSLGEPGAFF.

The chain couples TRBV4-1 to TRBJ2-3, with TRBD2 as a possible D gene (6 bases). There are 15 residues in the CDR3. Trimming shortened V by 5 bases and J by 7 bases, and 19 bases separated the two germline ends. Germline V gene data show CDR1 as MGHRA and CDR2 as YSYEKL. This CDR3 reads CASSGVGGILHTQYF. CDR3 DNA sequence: TGCGCCAGCAGCGGGGTAGGCGGGATCCTTCATACGCAGTATTTT.

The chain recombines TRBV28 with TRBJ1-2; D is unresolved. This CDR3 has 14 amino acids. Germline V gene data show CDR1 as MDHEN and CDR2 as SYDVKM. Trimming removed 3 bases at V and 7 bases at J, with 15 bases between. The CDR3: CASSFRGSVGGYTF. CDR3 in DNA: TGTGCCAGCAGTTTCCGTGGATCGGTCGGTGGCTACACCTTC.

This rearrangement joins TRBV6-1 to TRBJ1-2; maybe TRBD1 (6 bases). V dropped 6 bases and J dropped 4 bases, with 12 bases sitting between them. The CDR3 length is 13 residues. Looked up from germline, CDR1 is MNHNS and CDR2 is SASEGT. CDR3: CASSLQGLYGYTF. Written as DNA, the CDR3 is TGTGCCAGCAGCCTTCAGGGGCTCTATGGCTACACCTTC.

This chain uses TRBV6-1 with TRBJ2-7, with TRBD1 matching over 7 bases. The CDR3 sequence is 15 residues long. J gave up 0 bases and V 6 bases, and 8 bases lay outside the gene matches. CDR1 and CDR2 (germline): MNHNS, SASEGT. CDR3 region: CASSPDRFSSYEQYF. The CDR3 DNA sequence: TGTGCCAGCAGCCCGGACAGGTTTAGCTCCTACGAGCAGTACTTC.

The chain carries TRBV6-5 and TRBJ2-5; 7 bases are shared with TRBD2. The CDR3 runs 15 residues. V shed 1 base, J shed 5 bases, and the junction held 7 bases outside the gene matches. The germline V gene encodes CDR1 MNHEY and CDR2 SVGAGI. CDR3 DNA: TGTGCCAGCAGTTACTATCGACTAGCTGGGGAGACCCAGTACTTC. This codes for CASSYYRLAGETQYF.

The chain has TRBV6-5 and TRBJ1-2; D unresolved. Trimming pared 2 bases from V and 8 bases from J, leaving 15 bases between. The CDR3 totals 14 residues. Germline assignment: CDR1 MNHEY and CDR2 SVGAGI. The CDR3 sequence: CASSYGFLSGGYTF. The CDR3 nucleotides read TGTGCCAGCAGTTACGGCTTCCTGTCTGGGGGCTACACCTTC.

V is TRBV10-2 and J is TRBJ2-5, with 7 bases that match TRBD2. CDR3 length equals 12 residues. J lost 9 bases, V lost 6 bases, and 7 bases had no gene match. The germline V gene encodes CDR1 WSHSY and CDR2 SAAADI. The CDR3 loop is CASRAMGGAQYF. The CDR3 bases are TGCGCCAGCAGGGCGATGGGGGGGGCCCAGTACTTC.

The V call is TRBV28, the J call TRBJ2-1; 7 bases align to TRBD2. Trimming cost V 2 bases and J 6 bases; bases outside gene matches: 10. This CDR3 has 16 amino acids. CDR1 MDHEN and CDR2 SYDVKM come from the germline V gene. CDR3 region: CASSLKVGEGSNEQFF. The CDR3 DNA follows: TGTGCCAGCAGTTTAAAAGTGGGGGAGGGTTCCAATGAGCAGTTCTTC.

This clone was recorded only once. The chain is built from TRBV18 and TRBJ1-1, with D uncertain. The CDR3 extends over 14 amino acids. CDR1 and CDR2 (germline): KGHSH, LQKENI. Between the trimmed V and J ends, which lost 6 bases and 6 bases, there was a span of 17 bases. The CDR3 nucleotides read TGTGCCAGCTCGGCTCAGGTGTCTAACCCTGAAGCTTTCTTT. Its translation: CASSAQVSNPEAFF.

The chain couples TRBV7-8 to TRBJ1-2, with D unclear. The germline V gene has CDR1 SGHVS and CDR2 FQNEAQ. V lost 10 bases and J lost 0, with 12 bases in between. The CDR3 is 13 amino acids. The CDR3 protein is CATTPESNYGYTF. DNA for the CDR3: TGTGCCACCACGCCGGAGTCTAACTATGGCTACACCTTC.

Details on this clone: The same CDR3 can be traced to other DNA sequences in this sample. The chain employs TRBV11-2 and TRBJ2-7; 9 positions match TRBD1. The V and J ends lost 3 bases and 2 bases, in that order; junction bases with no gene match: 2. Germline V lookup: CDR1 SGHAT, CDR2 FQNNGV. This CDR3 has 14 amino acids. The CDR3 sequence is CASSFGTGPYEQYF. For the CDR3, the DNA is TGTGCCAGCAGCTTTGGGACAGGGCCCTACGAGCAGTACTTC.

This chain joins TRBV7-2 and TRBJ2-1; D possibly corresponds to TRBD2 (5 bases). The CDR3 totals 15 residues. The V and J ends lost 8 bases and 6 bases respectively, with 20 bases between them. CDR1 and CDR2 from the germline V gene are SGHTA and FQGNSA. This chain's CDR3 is CASCNKRNCVNEQFF. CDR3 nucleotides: TGTGCCAGCTGCAATAAGCGGAACTGTGTCAATGAGCAGTTCTTC.

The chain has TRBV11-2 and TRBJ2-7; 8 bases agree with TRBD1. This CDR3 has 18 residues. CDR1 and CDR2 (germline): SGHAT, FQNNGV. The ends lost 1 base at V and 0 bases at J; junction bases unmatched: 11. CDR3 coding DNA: TGTGCCAGCAGCTTAGTTATCGGTGAGACAGGGGCCTCCTACGAGCAGTACTTC. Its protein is CASSLVIGETGASYEQYF. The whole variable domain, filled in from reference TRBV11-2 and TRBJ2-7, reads EAGVAQSPRYKIIEKRQSVAFWCNPISGHATLYWYQQILGQGPKLLIQFQNNGVVDDSQLPKDRFSAERLKGVDSTLKIQPAKLEDSAVYLCASSLVIGETGASYEQYFGPGTRLTVT.

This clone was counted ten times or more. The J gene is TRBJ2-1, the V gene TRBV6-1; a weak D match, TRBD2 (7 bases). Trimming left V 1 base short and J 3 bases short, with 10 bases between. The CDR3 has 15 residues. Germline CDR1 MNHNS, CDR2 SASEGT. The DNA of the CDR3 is TGTGCCAGCAGTGAAGAGGGGGGGGGCTACAATGAGCAGTTCTTC. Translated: CASSEEGGGYNEQFF.

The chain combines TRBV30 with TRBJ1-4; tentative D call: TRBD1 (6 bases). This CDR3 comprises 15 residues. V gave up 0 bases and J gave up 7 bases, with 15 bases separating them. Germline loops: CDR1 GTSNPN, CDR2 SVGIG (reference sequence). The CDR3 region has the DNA TGTGCCTGGAGTGTACGTCCGGCCAGGGGTGAAAAACTGTTTTTT. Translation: CAWSVRPARGEKLFF.

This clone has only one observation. The CDR3 region has the DNA TGTGCCAGCAGCTTACAGGAGTACACTGAAGCTTTCTTT. It encodes CASSLQEYTEAFF. The chain recombines TRBV7-2 with TRBJ1-1; D is unresolved. There are 13 residues in the CDR3. V was cut by 2 bases and J by 3 bases, with 7 bases left in between. Germline CDR1 reads SGHTA; CDR2 reads FQGNSA.

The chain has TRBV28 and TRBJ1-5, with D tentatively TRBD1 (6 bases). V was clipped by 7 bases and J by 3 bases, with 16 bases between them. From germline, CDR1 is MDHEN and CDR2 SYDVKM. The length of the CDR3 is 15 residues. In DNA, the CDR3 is TGTGCCAGCACCTCCATAGGGGGTTTCAATCAGCCCCAGCATTTT. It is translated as CASTSIGGFNQPQHF.